This T cell receptor (beta chain) was observed in a study of shared clonotypes between healthy human individuals. In the study overall: Donors had three CD4 naive, three CD4 memory, two CD8 naive and one CD8 memory plate apiece.

The protocol was immunoSEQ multiplex PCR, while the TCRdb copy is restricted to in-frame clones and leaves out a portion. The sample consists of nearly 2 million clones, roughly 95% of them appearing once. The CDR3 is made up of 13 amino acids. Germline V lookup: CDR1 MNHEY, CDR2 SMNVEV (reference sequence). Trimming left V 2 bases short and J 3 bases short, with 5 bases between. Remarks on this clone: Its specificity is not known.

CD45RO-negative, CCR7-selected cells formed the naive CD8 fraction, which excluded terminally differentiated effector memory CD45RA+ cells. Each sample came from a Caucasian adult donor living in Nashville, Tennessee. Broader study findings: Investigators collected only blood, and repertoires in tissues likely differ.

Sequenced: naive CD8+ T cells sorted from blood. This clonotype was sampled from a man aged 18 to 29 in good health. The chain is built from TRBV27 and TRBJ2-1; D gene unclear. CDR3 nucleotides: TGTGCCAGCAGTTTAAACAACTACAATGAGCAGTTCTTC. Amino acids: CASSLNNYNEQFF.